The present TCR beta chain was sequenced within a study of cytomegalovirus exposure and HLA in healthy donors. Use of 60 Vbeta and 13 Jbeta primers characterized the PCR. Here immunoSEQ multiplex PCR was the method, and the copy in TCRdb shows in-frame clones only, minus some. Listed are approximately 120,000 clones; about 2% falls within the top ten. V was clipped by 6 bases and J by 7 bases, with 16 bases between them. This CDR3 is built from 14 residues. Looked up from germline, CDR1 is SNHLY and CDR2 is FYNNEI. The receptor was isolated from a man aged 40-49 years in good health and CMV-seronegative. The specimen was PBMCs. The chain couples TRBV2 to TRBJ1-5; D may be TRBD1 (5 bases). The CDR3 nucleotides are TGTGCCAGCAGCCAAGACACCCCAGGGCAGCCCCAGCATTTT. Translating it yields CASSQDTPGQPQHF.